Listed below are T cell receptor beta chains from one sample, sequenced in a study of T cell repertoires in cytomegalovirus infection. TCRdb redid the calling of the reads with MiXCR, one entry per CDR3 protein. The sample contains 740,000 or so distinct CDR3 sequences, 35% to 40% of which appear only once. The sample consisted of PBMCs. Every receptor here comes from a human donor in good health (CMV status not recorded). Some clones in this sample may be carry-over from other donors' samples. CDR3s include the opening cysteine and the closing phenylalanine or tryptophan.

TRBV5-4	TRBJ2-5	CASSSGLAGGLQQETQYF
TRBV20-1	TRBJ1-1	CSAKRSGTEAFF
TRBV28	TRBJ2-7	CASSSRGLYYEQYF
TRBV29-1	TRBJ1-3	CSVPGTAITGNTIYF
TRBV7-8	TRBJ2-4	CASSPGLAGGSTKNIQYF
TRBV7-2	TRBJ2-1	CASSLALIYAGEQFF
TRBV7-2	TRBJ2-3	CSISSPGAADTQYF
TRBV10-3	TRBJ1-2	CAISGSSGTDYGYTF
TRBV29-1	TRBJ1-2	CSVEGTGVWGYTF
TRBV6-2/TRBV6-3	TRBJ2-7	CASSYGEQYF
TRBV28	TRBJ1-2	CASKLTGGEGYGGYTF
TRBV27	TRBJ2-2	CASSQRGNSGRVTGELFF
TRBV6-1	TRBJ2-1	CASSESAGALDEQFF
TRBV6-5	TRBJ2-1	CASSYSTGGGGNEQFF
TRBV11-2	TRBJ2-7	CASRYSGGRSYEQYF
TRBV19	TRBJ2-2	CASSIGLAGDYTGELFF
TRBV6-6	TRBJ1-5	CASSYRISPYRGLVQPQHF
TRBV28	TRBJ1-4	CASSWGTAATNEKLFF
TRBV2	TRBJ1-6	CASSDHRGYNSPLHF
TRBV15	TRBJ2-1	CATSSEPGTGQSNEQFF
TRBV4-1	TRBJ2-1	CASSQERLAGPNKQFF
TRBV20-1	TRBJ1-3	CSARERGSGNTIYF
TRBV6-5	TRBJ2-2	CASSYSVSNTGELFF
TRBV7-4	TRBJ2-1	CASIQSARGYNEQFF
TRBV7-9	TRBJ2-1	CASSRTAGSILNEQFF
TRBV3-1	TRBJ2-1	CASSQDRRLAVFDEQFF
TRBV5-6	TRBJ2-4	CASSLEDGIAKNIQYF
TRBV12-3/TRBV12-4	TRBJ2-7	CASSLQGVEDEQYF
TRBV2	TRBJ1-6	CASRTNSPLHF
TRBV11-1	TRBJ1-1	CASSLDGGTNTEAFF
TRBV5-6	TRBJ2-1	CASSLVGFNEQFF
TRBV24-1	TRBJ2-1	CATSNADTYNEQFF
TRBV12-3/TRBV12-4	TRBJ1-5	CASRASGVGNQPQHF
TRBV7-2	TRBJ2-7	CASSFTFYEQYF
TRBV19	TRBJ1-2	CASRGYAGWDGYTF
TRBV6-6	TRBJ1-4	CASSYPDRQGKDYATNEKLFF
TRBV7-2	TRBJ1-4	CASSRGSTNEKLFF
TRBV20-1	TRBJ2-1	CSAPKGNEQFF
TRBV19	TRBJ1-1	CASARRGEDTEAFF
TRBV12-3/TRBV12-4	TRBJ1-5	CASSLQRTGQPQHF
TRBV27	TRBJ2-2	CASSFGPRRELFF